What follows are 10 T cell receptor beta chains derived from one specimen sequenced in a study of vaccination effects on CD4 cells after COVID-19. Antigen-specific CD4+ T cells were expanded (with viral peptide pools) by the ViraFEST assay ahead of sequencing. Culture lasted roughly 9 days before CD4+ T cell isolation. Two doses of BNT162b2 or mRNA-1273 vaccine were administered to participants. Using immunoSEQ multiplex PCR, the repertoire was profiled, and TCRdb retains in-frame clones only, with some absent. Of about 59,000 clones listed, around 80% are singletons. These TCRs' antigens remain unknown. The sequenced sample was CD4+ T cells from PBMCs cultured with HCoV-OC43 spike peptides, obtained after COVID-19 vaccination. This sample's subset: HCoV-OC43 spike overlapping peptide pool stimulation. Receptors were obtained from a human donor who received a COVID-19 vaccine.

This rearrangement joins TRBV29-1 to TRBJ2-3; the D gene is possibly TRBD1 (6 bases). The CDR3 is 15 amino acids. Between the trimmed V and J ends, which lost 6 bases and 3 bases, there was a span of 19 bases. Germline lookup yields CDR1 SQVTM and CDR2 ANQGSEA. In DNA form, the CDR3 reads TGCAGCGTCCTCGCTGCGCCAGGGGTGACAGATACGCAGTATTTT. Protein product: CSVLAAPGVTDTQYF.

V usage is TRBV2 and J usage is TRBJ1-6; D unresolved. The germline gives CDR1 SNHLY, CDR2 FYNNEI. Between the trimmed V and J ends, which lost 6 bases and 0 bases, there was a span of 12 bases. The CDR3 is 16 amino acids. CDR3 sequence: CASSAGASSYNSPLHF. DNA for the CDR3: TGTGCCAGCAGCGCCGGTGCGAGCTCCTATAATTCACCCCTCCACTTT.

CDR3 nucleotides: TGTGCCAGCAGTTTAAGCCCAAACAATGAGCAGTTCTTC. It yields the protein CASSLSPNNEQFF. V gene TRBV12-3 or TRBV12-4 combines with J gene TRBJ2-1, with D hard to call. V was cut by 2 bases and J by 5 bases, with 7 bases left in between. The CDR3 is 13 residues long.

The chain joins TRBV28 to TRBJ2-1; TRBD2 matches 8 bases. Per germline, CDR1 MDHEN and CDR2 SYDVKM. The CDR3 totals 17 residues. V lost 2 bases, J lost 3 bases, and 9 bases stayed unmatched. CDR3: CASSLENSGVGYNEQFF. The CDR3 nucleotides read TGTGCCAGCAGTTTAGAAAATAGCGGGGTAGGCTACAATGAGCAGTTCTTC.

The V call is TRBV18, the J call TRBJ1-3, with a weak D call TRBD1 (6 bases). V gave up 1 base and J gave up 6 bases, with 16 bases separating them. The CDR3 is 16 residues long. Germline assignment: CDR1 KGHSH and CDR2 LQKENI. CDR3 bases: TGTGCCAGCTCACCACTCCACAAGGGGGAAGAAAACACCATATATTTT. This encodes CASSPLHKGEENTIYF. The full variable domain, with the rest looked up from reference TRBV18 and TRBJ1-3, is NAGVMQNPRHLVRRRGQEARLRCSPMKGHSHVYWYRQLPEEGLKFMVYLQKENIIDESGMPKERFSAEFPKEGPSILRIQQVVRGDSAAYFCASSPLHKGEENTIYFGEGSWLTVV.

The V call is TRBV7-2, the J call TRBJ1-3; D unclear. The CDR3 extends over 12 amino acids. Germline loops: CDR1 SGHTA, CDR2 FQGNSA. Trimming removed 3 bases from V and 2 bases from J, with 2 bases in between. In DNA form, the CDR3 reads TGTGCCAGCAGCTTTACTGGAAACACCATATATTTT. It specifies CASSFTGNTIYF.

The DNA of the CDR3 is TGTGCCAGCAGCGCGATGACAGGGGGCGATGAGCAGTTCTTC. This sequence encodes CASSAMTGGDEQFF. This chain uses TRBV5-6 with TRBJ2-1; 10 nucleotides align to TRBD1. V gave up 4 bases and J gave up 8 bases; unmatched junction bases: 6. The length of the CDR3 is 14 residues. The germline CDR1 and CDR2 sequences are SGHDT and YYEEEE.

This chain uses TRBV18 with TRBJ1-1; 7 bases align to TRBD1. Germline CDR1 reads KGHSH; CDR2 reads LQKENI. The junction had 10 bases not matched to a gene; V was cut back by 6 bases and J by 6 bases. This CDR3 spans 14 amino acids. CDR3 protein: CASSRDSEFSEAFF. CDR3 in DNA: TGTGCCAGCTCCAGGGACAGCGAATTCTCTGAAGCTTTCTTT. The full variable domain, in which reference TRBV18 and TRBJ1-1 provide the parts outside the CDR3, is NAGVMQNPRHLVRRRGQEARLRCSPMKGHSHVYWYRQLPEEGLKFMVYLQKENIIDESGMPKERFSAEFPKEGPSILRIQQVVRGDSAAYFCASSRDSEFSEAFFGQGTRLTVV.

The chain uses TRBV7-2 and TRBJ2-2, with a possible D match to TRBD2 (5 bases). Germline values: CDR1 SGHTA, CDR2 FQGNSA. Between the trimmed V and J ends, which lost 1 base and 8 bases, there was a span of 17 bases. The CDR3 runs 16 residues. The CDR3 loop reads CASSLGDRGPGGELFF. In nucleotides, the CDR3 is TGTGCCAGCAGCTTAGGGGATAGAGGGCCGGGTGGGGAGCTGTTTTTT.

This chain connects TRBV14 to TRBJ1-3; D uncertain. This CDR3 region has 14 residues. Germline V gene data show CDR1 as SGHDN and CDR2 as FVKESK. The V gene lost 0 bases and the J gene lost 2 bases, with 5 bases spanning the gap. CDR3 amino acids: CASSQDLAGNTIYF. Here the CDR3 DNA reads TGTGCCAGCAGCCAAGATCTGGCTGGAAACACCATATATTTT.